This T cell receptor beta chain derives from a study of identical twins. Trimming took 4 bases from V and 4 from J; bases not matched to a gene: 6. The germline CDR1 and CDR2 sequences are SGHRS and YFSETQ. This CDR3 region has 14 residues. In TCRdb, the 5' RACE reads were re-called with MiXCR into one record per CDR3 protein. The table has some 200,000 distinct CDR3 sequences, more than 6.5% seen once. For this clonotype: Its antigen is undetermined.

Whole-study findings and limits: Memory repertoires showed no such pattern, whereas abundant cord blood beta clonotypes carried fewer insertions. Weaker excess twin sharing was observed in beta out-of-frame sequences.

Separately, the same data were catalogued under a study of yellow fever vaccine responses in identical twins.

This TCR derives from a woman aged 18-35 years in good health. The V call is TRBV5-1, the J call TRBJ2-5, with 8 bases matching TRBD1. Sample: memory (CD45RO+) T cells sorted from blood. CDR3 loop: CASSPGQGGETQYF. CDR3 in DNA: TGCGCCAGCAGCCCCGGACAGGGTGGAGAGACCCAGTACTTC. The variable domain in full, with the rest retrieved from reference TRBV5-1 and TRBJ2-5, is KAGVTQTPRYLIKTRGQQVTLSCSPISGHRSVSWYQQTPGQGLQFLFEYFSETQRNKGNFPGRFSGRQFSNSRSEMNVSTLELGDSALYLCASSPGQGGETQYFGPGTRLLVL.